What follows are 25 T cell receptor beta chains derived from one specimen sequenced in a study of T cell changes during pregnancy in multiple sclerosis. Generated by immunoSEQ multiplex PCR, the TCRdb table keeps only in-frame clones and is missing some. The sample has tens of thousands of clones; about 89% are singletons. This sample comprised CD4+ T cells from peripheral blood mononuclear cells, obtained before pregnancy. The receptors originated from a female donor with multiple sclerosis, enrolled in a pregnancy study.

The chain combines TRBV4-3 with TRBJ2-1, with 9 bases matching TRBD1. CDR1 is LGHNA, CDR2 YSLEER, per germline. Trimming removed 0 bases from V and 2 bases from J; junction bases left unmatched: 2. The CDR3 loop spans 16 amino acids. CDR3 sequence reads: CASSQEGTGPYNEQFF. CDR3 DNA sequence: TGCGCCAGCAGCCAAGAGGGGACAGGGCCCTACAATGAGCAGTTCTTC.

This chain uses TRBV6-5 with TRBJ2-2; 9 positions agree with TRBD1. Germline CDR1 reads MNHEY; CDR2 reads SVGAGI. The J segment lost 8 bases and the V segment lost 6 bases, leaving 10 bases of the junction unmatched. This CDR3 is 15 amino acids long. The CDR3 region is CASSRGQGRLGELFF. CDR3 DNA sequence: TGTGCCAGCAGCCGGGGACAGGGCCGGTTAGGGGAGCTGTTTTTT.

A single count supports this clone. The chain is built from TRBV6-4 and TRBJ1-6, with a tentative D call TRBD1 (5 bases). V lost 8 bases and J 9 bases, leaving 32 bases between the germline ends. CDR3 length equals 19 residues. Germline V gene data show CDR1 as MRHNA and CDR2 as SNTAGT. The CDR3 loop reads CASPANYSGTNTRGSPLHF. The CDR3 bases are TGTGCCAGCCCCGCCAACTACTCCGGGACCAACACGCGGGGTTCACCCCTCCACTTT.

Concerning this clone: At one end, the junction sequence differs from germline, possibly due to a read error. Other DNA sequences in this sample translate to the same CDR3. V usage is TRBV7-7 and J usage is TRBJ2-3; the D gene is possibly TRBD2 (5 bases). Looked up from germline, CDR1 is SSHAT and CDR2 is FNYEAQ (reference sequence). The CDR3 runs 13 residues. CDR3 sequence: CASSFRSGDTQYF. The DNA of the CDR3 is TGTGCTAGCAGCTTTCGGTCGGGGGATACGCAGTATTTT.

The rearrangement uses TRBV4-3 and TRBJ2-6, with D possibly matching TRBD2 (6 bases). There are 15 residues in the CDR3. Trimming left V 4 bases short and J 4 bases short, with 11 bases between. Germline V gene lookup returns CDR1 LGHNA and CDR2 YSLEER. The CDR3 protein is CASSPSGRGANVLTF. CDR3 in DNA: TGCGCCAGCAGCCCCTCAGGGAGGGGGGCCAACGTCCTGACTTTC.

The J gene is TRBJ1-2, the V gene TRBV5-1; D remains ambiguous. Germline loops: CDR1 SGHRS, CDR2 YFSETQ. This CDR3 has 12 amino acids. V lost 0 bases, J lost 10 bases, and 10 bases lay in between. The CDR3 sequence is CASSLGGMDYTF. CDR3 in DNA: TGCGCCAGCAGCTTGGGAGGGATGGACTACACCTTC.

This sequence joins TRBV27 and TRBJ1-4; D ambiguous. Germline values: CDR1 MNHEY, CDR2 SMNVEV (reference sequence). There are 15 residues in the CDR3. Between the trimmed V and J ends, which lost 2 bases and 0 bases, there was a span of 7 bases. The CDR3 coding sequence is TGTGCCAGCAGTTTAATGGCTGCAACTAATGAAAAACTGTTTTTT. This encodes CASSLMAATNEKLFF.

The chain has TRBV7-2 and TRBJ2-5; a possible D gene is TRBD1 (5 bases). Germline CDR1 and CDR2: SGHTA and FQGNSA. This CDR3 contains 13 residues. The germline V and J ends were trimmed by 3 bases and 4 bases, with 9 bases remaining between them. CDR3 nucleotide sequence: TGTGCCAGCAGCTTCAGGGTAATAGAGACCCAGTACTTC. It translates to CASSFRVIETQYF.

The chain links TRBV2 to TRBJ2-7, with TRBD1 matching 10 bases. Germline CDR1 reads SNHLY; CDR2 reads FYNNEI. This CDR3 region has 14 residues. The V segment lost 8 bases and the J segment 2 bases; nucleotides outside the gene matches: 6. The CDR3 sequence is CASLPGTGAYEQYF. In nucleotides, the CDR3 is TGTGCCAGCCTCCCCGGGACAGGGGCCTACGAGCAGTACTTC.

This chain joins TRBV5-4 and TRBJ1-2, with a tentative D call TRBD1 (5 bases). V was pared by 4 bases and J by 4 bases, with 17 bases between. This CDR3 region has 15 residues. CDR1 is SGHNT, CDR2 YYREEE, per germline (reference sequence). The CDR3 DNA sequence: TGTGCCAGCAGCCCGCCTCCAGGGTCGGGCTATGGCTACACCTTC. It is translated as CASSPPPGSGYGYTF.

The chain is built from TRBV10-3 and TRBJ1-1, with 7 bases identical to TRBD1. The CDR3 is made up of 17 amino acids. V shed 0 bases, J shed 2 bases, and the junction held 9 bases outside the gene matches. Germline values: CDR1 ENHRY, CDR2 SYGVKD. CDR3 nucleotide sequence: TGTGCCATCAGTGAGTCCTCCACTCACAGGGGCAACACTGAAGCTTTCTTT. Amino acid sequence: CAISESSTHRGNTEAFF.

The chain uses TRBV2 and TRBJ2-1, with D tentatively TRBD2 (5 bases). The CDR3 has 13 amino acids. V dropped 8 bases and J dropped 7 bases, with 15 bases sitting between them. Germline V lookup: CDR1 SNHLY, CDR2 FYNNEI. The CDR3 loop reads CASEWNPGNEQFF. CDR3 bases: TGTGCCAGCGAGTGGAATCCGGGGAATGAGCAGTTCTTC.

The chain couples TRBV7-2 to TRBJ2-1; 13 bases are shared with TRBD2. CDR1 SGHTA and CDR2 FQGNSA come from the germline V gene. J gave up 0 bases and V 4 bases, and 3 bases lay outside the gene matches. This CDR3 spans 17 amino acids. The DNA for the CDR3 is TGTGCCAGCAGCTGGGGACTAGCGGGGAGCTCCTACAATGAGCAGTTCTTC. It yields the protein CASSWGLAGSSYNEQFF.

The genes are TRBV7-8 and TRBJ2-7; 9 bases match TRBD1. Germline trimming cut 0 bases from V and 5 bases from J; bases unmatched to any gene: 5. This CDR3 spans 15 amino acids. Germline V CDR1 and CDR2: SGHVS, FQNEAQ. The CDR3 reads CASSLAGTGTDEQYF. Here the CDR3 DNA reads TGTGCCAGCAGCTTAGCCGGGACAGGGACCGACGAGCAGTACTTC.

The chain links TRBV10-1 to TRBJ1-6; D remains ambiguous. The V gene lost 8 bases and the J gene lost 7 bases, with 12 bases spanning the gap. CDR3 size: 13 residues. Germline values: CDR1 WNHNN, CDR2 SYGVQD (reference sequence). CDR3: CASPLGENSPLHF. The CDR3 bases are TGCGCCAGCCCCCTGGGCGAAAATTCACCCCTCCACTTT.

The rearrangement joins TRBV7-3 to TRBJ2-3, with TRBD2 identical over 9 bases. Per the germline V gene, CDR1 is SGHTA and CDR2 is FQGTGA. After removal of 2 bases from V and 5 bases from J, the junction contained 8 bases not matched to a gene. The length of the CDR3 is 16 residues. The chain's CDR3 is CASSLERGVLGDTQYF. DNA of the CDR3: TGTGCCAGCAGCTTAGAGCGGGGGGTACTGGGAGATACGCAGTATTTT.

The chain combines TRBV7-2 with TRBJ2-3, with 10 bases fitting TRBD2. The ends lost 5 bases at V and 1 base at J; junction bases unmatched: 6. Germline V lookup: CDR1 SGHTA, CDR2 FQGNSA. There are 16 residues in the CDR3. The CDR3, as DNA: TGTGCCAGCAGCCCTCAAGCGGGGGGGGGCACAGATACGCAGTATTTT. It is translated as CASSPQAGGGTDTQYF.

In this sample, this clone turned up a few times. This sequence joins TRBV7-2 and TRBJ1-4; 12 positions match TRBD1. Trimming cost V 5 bases and J 8 bases; bases outside gene matches: 3. Germline lookup yields CDR1 SGHTA and CDR2 FQGNSA. The CDR3 runs 14 residues. The CDR3 bases are TGTGCCAGCAGCAGGGACAGGGGGCGGGAAAAACTGTTTTTT. Residues: CASSRDRGREKLFF.

The table lists this clone with a count of one. The chain couples TRBV7-2 to TRBJ1-5; TRBD1 agrees at 8 bases. J lost 3 bases, V lost 1 base, and 14 bases had no gene match. The CDR3 is 19 amino acids. CDR1 and CDR2 (germline): SGHTA, FQGNSA. CDR3 sequence reads: CASSLVVGGRQGTNQPQHF. The CDR3 DNA sequence: TGTGCCAGCAGCTTAGTGGTCGGAGGGAGACAGGGGACCAATCAGCCCCAGCATTTT.

The J gene is TRBJ1-6, the V gene TRBV27, with D tentatively TRBD1 (6 bases). Looked up from germline, CDR1 is MNHEY and CDR2 is SMNVEV (reference sequence). Between the trimmed V and J ends, which lost 5 bases and 0 bases, there was a span of 17 bases. This CDR3 is built from 18 residues. In DNA, the CDR3 is TGTGCCAGCAGTACACCGCAGGGGTCGGGCTCCTATAATTCACCCCTCCACTTT. Translated, it gives CASSTPQGSGSYNSPLHF.

The gene calls are TRBV25-1 and TRBJ1-1; D remains unclear. V was shortened by 4 bases and J by 10 bases, with 13 bases between the two germline ends. The germline CDR1 and CDR2 sequences are MGHDK and SYGVNS. The CDR3 runs 12 residues. CDR3 bases: TGTGCCAGCAGTGCCAACTCTCTTAGAGCTTTCTTT. Amino acid sequence: CASSANSLRAFF.

This clone was recorded only once. The gene calls are TRBV25-1 and TRBJ2-4; 9 bases fit TRBD1. The germline V gene encodes CDR1 MGHDK and CDR2 SYGVNS. The CDR3 contains 13 residues. J lost 7 bases, V lost 8 bases, and 6 bases had no gene match. For the CDR3, the DNA is TGTGCCAGCCAGGACAGGGGTTTGAACATTCAGTACTTC. Residues: CASQDRGLNIQYF. The variable domain in full, completed from reference TRBV25-1 and TRBJ2-4, reads EADIYQTPRYLVIGTGKKITLECSQTMGHDKMYWYQQDPGMELHLIHYSYGVNSTEKGDLSSESTVSRIRTEHFPLTLESARPSHTSQYLCASQDRGLNIQYFGAGTRLSVL.

This clone showed up just a few times. This chain uses TRBV19 with TRBJ2-3; 11 nucleotides match TRBD2. The germline CDR1 and CDR2 sequences are LNHDA and SQIVND (reference sequence). Unmatched junction bases numbered 11, after V lost 5 bases and J lost 10 bases. This CDR3 region has 15 residues. In nucleotides, the CDR3 is TGTGCCAGTAGTGCAACTAGCGGGGGCTGGGTAGCGCAGTATTTT. Protein: CASSATSGGWVAQYF.

The chain combines TRBV11-3 with TRBJ2-1; maybe TRBD2 (6 bases). The CDR3 sequence is 16 residues long. Per the germline V gene, CDR1 is SGHNT and CDR2 is YENEEA. Trimming took off 5 bases at V and 3 bases at J, with 17 bases between the two ends. In nucleotides, the CDR3 is TGTGCCAGCAGCGAAGCAGGGACTCAATTCTACAATGAGCAGTTCTTC. It is translated as CASSEAGTQFYNEQFF.

The chain couples TRBV10-3 to TRBJ2-2; 8 bases are a match to TRBD1. The germline V gene has CDR1 ENHRY and CDR2 SYGVKD. Unmatched junction bases numbered 12, after V lost 4 bases and J lost 5 bases. The CDR3 loop spans 17 amino acids. The DNA of the CDR3 is TGTGCCATCAGTGGAAGGGACAGGACCTCGGGGACCGGGGAGCTGTTTTTT. Residues: CAISGRDRTSGTGELFF.